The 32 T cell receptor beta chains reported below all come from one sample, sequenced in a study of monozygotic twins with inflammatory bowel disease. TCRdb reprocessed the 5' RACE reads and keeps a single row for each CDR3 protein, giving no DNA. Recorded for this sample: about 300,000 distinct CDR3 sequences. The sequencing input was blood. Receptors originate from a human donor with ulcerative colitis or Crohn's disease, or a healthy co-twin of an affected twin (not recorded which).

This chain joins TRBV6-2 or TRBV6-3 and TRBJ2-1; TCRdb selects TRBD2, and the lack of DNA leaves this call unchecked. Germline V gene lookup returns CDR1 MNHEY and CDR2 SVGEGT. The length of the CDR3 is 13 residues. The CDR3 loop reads CASRTSGSNEQFF.

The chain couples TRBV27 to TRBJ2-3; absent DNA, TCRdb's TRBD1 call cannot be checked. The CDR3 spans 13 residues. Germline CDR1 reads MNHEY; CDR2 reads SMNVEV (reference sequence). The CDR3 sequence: CASSPPRGNTQYF.

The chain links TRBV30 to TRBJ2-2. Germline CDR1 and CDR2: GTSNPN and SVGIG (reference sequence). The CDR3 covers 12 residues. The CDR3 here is CAWSVELGELFF.

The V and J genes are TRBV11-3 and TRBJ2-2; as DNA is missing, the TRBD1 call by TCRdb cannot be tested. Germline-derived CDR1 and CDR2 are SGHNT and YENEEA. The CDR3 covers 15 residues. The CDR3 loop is CASSLVRGRTGELFF.

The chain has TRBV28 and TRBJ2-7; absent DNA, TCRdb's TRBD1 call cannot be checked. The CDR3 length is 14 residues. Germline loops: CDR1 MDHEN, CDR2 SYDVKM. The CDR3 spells CASSFLGGTYEQYF.

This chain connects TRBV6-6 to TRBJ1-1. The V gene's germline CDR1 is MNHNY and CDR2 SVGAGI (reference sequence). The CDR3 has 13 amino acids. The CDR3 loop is CASKPGTNTEAFF.

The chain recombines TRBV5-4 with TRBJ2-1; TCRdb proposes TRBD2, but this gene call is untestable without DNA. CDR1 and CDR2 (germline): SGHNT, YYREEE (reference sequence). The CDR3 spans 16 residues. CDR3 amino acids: CASSLGTSRTNNEQFF.

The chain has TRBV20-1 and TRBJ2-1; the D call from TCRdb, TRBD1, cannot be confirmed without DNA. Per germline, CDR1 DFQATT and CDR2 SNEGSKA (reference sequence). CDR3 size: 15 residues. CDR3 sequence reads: CSAPGGTGWYNEQFF.

The CDR3 spells CASSATRTGIPYEQYF. The rearrangement joins TRBV7-4 to TRBJ2-7; TCRdb selects TRBD1, and the lack of DNA leaves this call unchecked. From germline, CDR1 is SGHVT and CDR2 SQSDAQ. The CDR3 consists of 16 residues. Full variable domain (missing parts from reference TRBV7-4 and TRBJ2-7): GAGVSQSPRYKVAKRGRDVALRCDSISGHVTLYWYRQTLGQGSEVLTYSQSDAQRDKSGRPSGRFSAERPERSVSTLKIQRTEQGDSAVYLCASSATRTGIPYEQYFGPGTRLTVT.

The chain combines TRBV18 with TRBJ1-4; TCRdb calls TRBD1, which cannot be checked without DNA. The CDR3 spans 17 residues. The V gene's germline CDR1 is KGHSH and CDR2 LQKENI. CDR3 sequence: CASSPQIPGQFNEKLFF. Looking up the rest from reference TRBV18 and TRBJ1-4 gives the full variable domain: NAGVMQNPRHLVRRRGQEARLRCSPMKGHSHVYWYRQLPEEGLKFMVYLQKENIIDESGMPKERFSAEFPKEGPSILRIQQVVRGDSAAYFCASSPQIPGQFNEKLFFGSGTQLSVL.

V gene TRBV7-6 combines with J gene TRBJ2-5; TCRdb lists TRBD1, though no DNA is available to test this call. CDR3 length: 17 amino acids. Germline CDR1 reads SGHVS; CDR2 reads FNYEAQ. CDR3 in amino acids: CASSLESGTVTKETQYF.

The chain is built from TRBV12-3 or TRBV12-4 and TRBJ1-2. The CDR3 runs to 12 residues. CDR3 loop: CASSLINYGYTF.

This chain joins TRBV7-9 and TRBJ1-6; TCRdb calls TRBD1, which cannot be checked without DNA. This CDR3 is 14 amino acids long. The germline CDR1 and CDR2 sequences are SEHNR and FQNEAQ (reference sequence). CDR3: CASSLEGEFSPLHF.

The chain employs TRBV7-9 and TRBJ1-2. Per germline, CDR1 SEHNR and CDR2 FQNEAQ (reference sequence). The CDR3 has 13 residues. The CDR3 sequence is CASEERVGHGYTF.

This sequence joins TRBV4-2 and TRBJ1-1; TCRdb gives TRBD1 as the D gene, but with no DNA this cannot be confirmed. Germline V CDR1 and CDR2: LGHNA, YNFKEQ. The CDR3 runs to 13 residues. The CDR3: CASSHDQGTEAFF.

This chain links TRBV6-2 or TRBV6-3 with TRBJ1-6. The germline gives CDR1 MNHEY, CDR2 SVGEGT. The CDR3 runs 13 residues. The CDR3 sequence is CASNLPSNSPLHF.

This chain's CDR3 is CASSLDVGRGNQPQHF. V usage is TRBV7-2 and J usage is TRBJ1-5. From germline, CDR1 is SGHTA and CDR2 FQGNSA. The CDR3 contains 16 residues.

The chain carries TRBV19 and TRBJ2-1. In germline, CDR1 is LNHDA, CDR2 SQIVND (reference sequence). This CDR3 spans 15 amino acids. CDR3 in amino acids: CASSILGPSYNEQFF.

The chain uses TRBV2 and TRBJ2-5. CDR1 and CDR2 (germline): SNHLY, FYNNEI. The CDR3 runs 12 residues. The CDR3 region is CASSELIETQYF. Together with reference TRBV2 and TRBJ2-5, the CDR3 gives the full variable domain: EPEVTQTPSHQVTQMGQEVILRCVPISNHLYFYWYRQILGQKVEFLVSFYNNEISEKSEIFDDQFSVERPDGSNFTLKIRSTKLEDSAMYFCASSELIETQYFGPGTRLLVL.

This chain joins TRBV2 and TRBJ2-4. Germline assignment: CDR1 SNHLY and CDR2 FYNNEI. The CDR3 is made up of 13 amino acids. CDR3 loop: CASEVLAKNIQYF.

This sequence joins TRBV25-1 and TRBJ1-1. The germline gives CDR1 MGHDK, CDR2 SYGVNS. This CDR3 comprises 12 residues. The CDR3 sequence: CASSEVPTEAFF.

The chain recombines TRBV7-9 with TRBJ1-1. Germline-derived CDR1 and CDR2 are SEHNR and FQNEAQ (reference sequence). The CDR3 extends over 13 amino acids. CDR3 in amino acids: CASSLAGFAEAFF.

CDR3 residues: CASSVGPSGGAYEQYF. The V call is TRBV9, the J call TRBJ2-7; TCRdb calls TRBD2, which cannot be checked without DNA. The germline V gene encodes CDR1 SGDLS and CDR2 YYNGEE. The CDR3 contains 16 residues.

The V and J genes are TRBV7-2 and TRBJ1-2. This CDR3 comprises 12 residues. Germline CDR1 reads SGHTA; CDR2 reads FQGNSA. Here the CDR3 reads CASSTGPGGYTF.

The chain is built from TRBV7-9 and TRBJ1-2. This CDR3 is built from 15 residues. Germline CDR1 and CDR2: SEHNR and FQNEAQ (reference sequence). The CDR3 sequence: CASSLAGQNNYGYTF.

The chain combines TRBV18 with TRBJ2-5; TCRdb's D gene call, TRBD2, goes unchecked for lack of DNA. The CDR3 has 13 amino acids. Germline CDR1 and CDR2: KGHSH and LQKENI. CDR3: CASSQSVGETQYF.

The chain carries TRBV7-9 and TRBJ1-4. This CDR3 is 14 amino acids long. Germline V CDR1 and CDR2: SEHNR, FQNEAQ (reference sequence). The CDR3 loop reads CASSFEGTNEKLFF. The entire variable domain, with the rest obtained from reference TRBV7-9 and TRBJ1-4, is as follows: DTGVSQNPRHKITKRGQNVTFRCDPISEHNRLYWYRQTLGQGPEFLTYFQNEAQLEKSRLLSDRFSAERPKGSFSTLEIQRTEQGDSAMYLCASSFEGTNEKLFFGSGTQLSVL.

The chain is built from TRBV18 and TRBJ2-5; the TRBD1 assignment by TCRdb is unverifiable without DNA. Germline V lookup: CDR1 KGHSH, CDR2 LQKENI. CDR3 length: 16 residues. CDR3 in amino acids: CASSPLGQQVQETQYF.

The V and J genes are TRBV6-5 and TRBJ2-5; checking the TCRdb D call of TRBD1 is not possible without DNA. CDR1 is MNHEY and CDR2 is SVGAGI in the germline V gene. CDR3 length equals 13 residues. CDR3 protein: CASRHPGQGTQYF.

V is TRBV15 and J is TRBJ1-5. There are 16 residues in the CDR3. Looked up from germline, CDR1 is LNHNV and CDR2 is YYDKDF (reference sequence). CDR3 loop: CATREVRDSMNQPQHF.

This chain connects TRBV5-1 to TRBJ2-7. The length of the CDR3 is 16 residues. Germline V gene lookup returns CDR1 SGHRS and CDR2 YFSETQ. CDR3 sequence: CASSSKTPRSGYEQYF.

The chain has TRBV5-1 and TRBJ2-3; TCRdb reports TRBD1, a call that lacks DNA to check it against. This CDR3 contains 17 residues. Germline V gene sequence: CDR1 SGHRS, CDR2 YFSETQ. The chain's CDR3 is CASSLGWDRSTTDTQYF.